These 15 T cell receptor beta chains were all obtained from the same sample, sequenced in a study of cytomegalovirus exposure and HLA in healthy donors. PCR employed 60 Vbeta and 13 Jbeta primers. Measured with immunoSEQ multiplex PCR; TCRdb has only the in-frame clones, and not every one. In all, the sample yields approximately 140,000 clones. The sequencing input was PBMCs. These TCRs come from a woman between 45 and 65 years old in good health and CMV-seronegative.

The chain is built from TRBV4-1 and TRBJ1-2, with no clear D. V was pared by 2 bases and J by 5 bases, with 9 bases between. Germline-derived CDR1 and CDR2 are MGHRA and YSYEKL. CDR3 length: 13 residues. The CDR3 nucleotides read TGCGCCAGCAGCCAACCGGGAGGGTATGGCTACACCTTC. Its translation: CASSQPGGYGYTF.

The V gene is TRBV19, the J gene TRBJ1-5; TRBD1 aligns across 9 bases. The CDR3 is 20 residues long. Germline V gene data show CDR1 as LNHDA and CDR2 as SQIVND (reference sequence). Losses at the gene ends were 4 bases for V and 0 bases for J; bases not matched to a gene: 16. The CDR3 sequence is CASSTGTGTRLYYSNQPQHF. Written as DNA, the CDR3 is TGTGCCAGTAGTACCGGGACAGGGACCAGACTCTACTATAGCAATCAGCCCCAGCATTTT.

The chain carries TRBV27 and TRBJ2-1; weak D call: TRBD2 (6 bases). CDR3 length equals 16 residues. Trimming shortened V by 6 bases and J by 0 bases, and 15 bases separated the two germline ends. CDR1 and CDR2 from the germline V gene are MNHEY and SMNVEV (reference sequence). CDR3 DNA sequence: TGTGCCAGCAGCCGCACAAGGAGGGCCTCCTACAATGAGCAGTTCTTC. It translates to CASSRTRRASYNEQFF.

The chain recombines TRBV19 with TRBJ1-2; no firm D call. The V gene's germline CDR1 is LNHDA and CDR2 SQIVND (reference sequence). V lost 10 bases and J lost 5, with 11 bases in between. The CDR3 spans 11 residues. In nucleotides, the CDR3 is TGTGCCACCACGAGCGGATATGGCTACACCTTC. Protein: CATTSGYGYTF.

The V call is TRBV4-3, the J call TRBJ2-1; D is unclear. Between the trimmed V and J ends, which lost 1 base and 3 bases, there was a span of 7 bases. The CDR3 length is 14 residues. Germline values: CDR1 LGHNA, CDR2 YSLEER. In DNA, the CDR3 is TGCGCCAGCAGCCAAGGTGAACACTACAATGAGCAGTTCTTC. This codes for CASSQGEHYNEQFF.

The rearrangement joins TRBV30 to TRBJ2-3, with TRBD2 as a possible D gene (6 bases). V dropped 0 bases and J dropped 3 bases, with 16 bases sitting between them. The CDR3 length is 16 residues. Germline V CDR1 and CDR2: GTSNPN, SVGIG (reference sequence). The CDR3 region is CAWSVRLVAGTDTQYF. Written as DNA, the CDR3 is TGTGCCTGGAGTGTACGGCTTGTGGCGGGGACAGATACGCAGTATTTT. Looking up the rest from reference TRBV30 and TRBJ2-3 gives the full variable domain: SQTIHQWPATLVQPVGSPLSLECTVEGTSNPNLYWYRQAAGRGLQLLFYSVGIGQISSEVPQNLSASRPQDRQFILSSKKLLLSDSGFYLCAWSVRLVAGTDTQYFGPGTRLTVL.

The CDR3 loop is CASSLGAGAYGYTF. DNA for the CDR3: TGTGCCAGCAGCTTAGGGGCAGGGGCCTATGGCTACACCTTC. The rearrangement joins TRBV7-9 to TRBJ1-2; possibly TRBD1 for D (6 bases). Germline CDR1 SEHNR, CDR2 FQNEAQ (reference sequence). The CDR3 spans 14 residues. Trimming took off 1 base at V and 4 bases at J, with 10 bases between the two ends.

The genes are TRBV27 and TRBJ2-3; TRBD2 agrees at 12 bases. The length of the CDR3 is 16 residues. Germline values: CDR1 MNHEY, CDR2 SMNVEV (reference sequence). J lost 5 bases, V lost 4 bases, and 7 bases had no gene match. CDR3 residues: CASSSLAGGPVDTQYF. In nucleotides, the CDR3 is TGTGCCAGCAGTTCCCTAGCGGGGGGGCCTGTAGATACGCAGTATTTT.

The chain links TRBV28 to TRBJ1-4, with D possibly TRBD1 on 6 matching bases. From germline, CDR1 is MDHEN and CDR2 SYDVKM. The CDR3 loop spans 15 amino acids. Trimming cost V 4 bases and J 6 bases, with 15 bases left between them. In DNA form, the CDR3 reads TGTGCCAGCAGTTCGACCAGGGGAACACATGAAAAACTGTTTTTT. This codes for CASSSTRGTHEKLFF.

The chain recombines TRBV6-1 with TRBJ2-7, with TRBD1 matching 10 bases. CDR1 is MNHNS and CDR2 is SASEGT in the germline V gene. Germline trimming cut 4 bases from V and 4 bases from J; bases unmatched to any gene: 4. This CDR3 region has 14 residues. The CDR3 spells CASSGGTGAYEQYF. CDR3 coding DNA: TGTGCCAGCAGTGGCGGGACAGGGGCGTACGAGCAGTACTTC.

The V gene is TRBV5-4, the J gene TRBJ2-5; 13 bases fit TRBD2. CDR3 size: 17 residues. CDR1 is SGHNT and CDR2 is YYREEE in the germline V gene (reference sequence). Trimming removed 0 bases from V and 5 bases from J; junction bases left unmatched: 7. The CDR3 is CASSLDGLAGERETQYF. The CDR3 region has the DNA TGTGCCAGCAGCTTGGACGGACTAGCGGGAGAAAGGGAGACCCAGTACTTC.

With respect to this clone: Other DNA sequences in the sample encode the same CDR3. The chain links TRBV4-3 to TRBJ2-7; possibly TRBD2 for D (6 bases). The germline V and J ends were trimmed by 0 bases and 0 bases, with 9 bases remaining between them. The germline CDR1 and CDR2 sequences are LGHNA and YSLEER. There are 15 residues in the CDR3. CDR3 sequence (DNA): TGCGCCAGCAGCCAAGATCGGGGGAGCTCCTACGAGCAGTACTTC. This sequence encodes CASSQDRGSSYEQYF.

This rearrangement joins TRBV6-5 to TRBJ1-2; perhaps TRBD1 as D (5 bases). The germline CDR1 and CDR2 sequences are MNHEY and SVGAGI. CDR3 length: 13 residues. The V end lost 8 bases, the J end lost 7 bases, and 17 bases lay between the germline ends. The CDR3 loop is CASALDSASGYTF. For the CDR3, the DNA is TGTGCCAGCGCCCTCGACAGCGCCTCTGGCTACACCTTC.

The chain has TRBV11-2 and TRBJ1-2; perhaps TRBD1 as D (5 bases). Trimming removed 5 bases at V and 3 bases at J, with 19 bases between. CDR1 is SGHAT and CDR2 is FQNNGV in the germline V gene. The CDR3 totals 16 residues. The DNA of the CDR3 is TGTGCCAGCAGCCCAGGGACTTTCCGTACGGACTATGGCTACACCTTC. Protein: CASSPGTFRTDYGYTF. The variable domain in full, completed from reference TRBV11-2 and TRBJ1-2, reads EAGVAQSPRYKIIEKRQSVAFWCNPISGHATLYWYQQILGQGPKLLIQFQNNGVVDDSQLPKDRFSAERLKGVDSTLKIQPAKLEDSAVYLCASSPGTFRTDYGYTFGSGTRLTVV.

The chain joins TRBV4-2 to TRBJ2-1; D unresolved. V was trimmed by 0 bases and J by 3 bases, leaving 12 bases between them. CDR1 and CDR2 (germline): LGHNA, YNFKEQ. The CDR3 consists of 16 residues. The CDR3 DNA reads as TGTGCCAGCAGCCAAGAGGGCAGCAGCTTCTACAATGAGCAGTTCTTC. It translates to CASSQEGSSFYNEQFF.